A selection of T cell receptor beta chains follows, all from one sample in a study of blood T cell repertoires in COVID-19. Using immunoSEQ multiplex PCR, the repertoire was profiled, and TCRdb retains in-frame clones only, with some absent. The sample contains approximately 240,000 clones, roughly 87% of which appear only once. Source material: PBMCs or T cells enriched from blood (not recorded which). These receptor sequences come from a woman between 25 and 40 years old with acute COVID-19. CDR3s include the opening cysteine and the closing phenylalanine or tryptophan. A D gene is named only where the DNA matches it firmly. Part of the rows lack a size; the others show once, few, many or a class for expanded clones.

V gene,J gene,D gene,clone size,CDR3 protein,CDR3 DNA
TRBV3-1/TRBV3-2,TRBJ1-5,NA,NA,CASSPQQGYNQPQHF,TGTGCCAGCAGCCCCCAACAGGGCTACAATCAGCCCCAGCATTTT
TRBV18,TRBJ1-1,TRBD1,NA,CASSPGTGGTEAFF,TGTGCCAGCTCGCCCGGGACAGGGGGCACTGAAGCTTTCTTT
TRBV28,TRBJ1-2,TRBD1,NA,CASRWDRDYGYTF,TGTGCCAGCAGATGGGACAGGGACTATGGCTACACCTTC
TRBV15,TRBJ1-3,NA,NA,CATSRARLGNTIYF,TGTGCCACCAGCAGAGCGCGACTTGGAAACACCATATATTTT
TRBV27,TRBJ2-3,TRBD2,NA,CASSLAGGGHTQYF,TGTGCCAGCAGTTTAGCGGGAGGGGGACATACGCAGTATTTT
TRBV19,TRBJ1-2,TRBD1,NA,CASSNPGTGFLYGYTF,TGTGCCAGTAGCAATCCCGGGACAGGGTTTCTCTATGGCTACACCTTC
TRBV11-3,TRBJ2-3,NA,NA,CASSLSRHSTDTQYF,TGTGCCAGCAGCTTGTCCAGACATAGCACAGATACGCAGTATTTT
TRBV7-6,TRBJ1-2,NA,NA,CASSATGSGYGYTF,TGTGCCAGCAGCGCCACAGGGTCTGGCTATGGCTACACCTTC
TRBV27,TRBJ2-1,TRBD1,NA,CASSPDSLGTGPNEQFF,TGTGCCAGCAGTCCCGATTCCCTCGGGACAGGGCCCAATGAGCAGTTCTTC
TRBV6-4,TRBJ2-2,TRBD1,NA,CASSAQGVPTGELFF,TGTGCCAGCAGTGCTCAGGGGGTACCCACCGGGGAGCTGTTTTTT
TRBV15,TRBJ2-1,NA,once,CATSRGTGEQFF,TGTGCCACCAGCAGAGGAACGGGAGAGCAGTTCTTC
TRBV19,TRBJ2-1,NA,NA,CASSIAQEQFF,TGTGCCAGTAGTATAGCCCAGGAGCAGTTCTTC
TRBV11-3,TRBJ2-3,NA,NA,CASSPAGTPRDTQYF,TGTGCCAGCAGCCCCGCCGGGACTCCGCGTGATACGCAGTATTTT
TRBV10-3,TRBJ1-5,NA,NA,CAISESGRQNSNQPQHF,TGTGCCATCAGTGAGAGTGGTCGACAGAACAGCAATCAGCCCCAGCATTTT
TRBV27,TRBJ2-7,TRBD2,NA,CASSWGMGGGIAYEQYF,TGTGCCAGCAGTTGGGGCATGGGGGGGGGAATTGCCTACGAGCAGTACTTC
TRBV28,TRBJ1-2,TRBD1,NA,CASRPGQGYGYTF,TGTGCCAGCAGGCCGGGACAGGGTTATGGCTACACCTTC
TRBV13,TRBJ1-1,TRBD1,NA,CASSFSGTGNTEAFF,TGTGCCAGCAGCTTTTCCGGGACAGGTAACACTGAAGCTTTCTTT
TRBV6-5,TRBJ1-5,TRBD1,NA,CASSRTGSNQPQHF,TGTGCCAGCAGTCGGACAGGGTCCAATCAGCCCCAGCATTTT
TRBV30,TRBJ2-5,TRBD2,NA,CAWSTTSGGAWETQYF,TGTGCCTGGAGTACCACTAGCGGGGGGGCTTGGGAGACCCAGTACTTC
TRBV19,TRBJ1-5,NA,NA,CASSIVRYSNQPQHF,TGTGCCAGTAGTATAGTGCGTTATAGCAATCAGCCCCAGCATTTT
TRBV29-1,TRBJ1-2,TRBD1,NA,CSAVGTVYGYTF,TGCAGCGCCGTCGGGACAGTCTATGGCTACACCTTC
TRBV5-1,TRBJ1-5,NA,NA,CASSERTPGGGQPQHF,TGCGCCAGCAGCGAGAGGACACCGGGAGGGGGTCAGCCCCAGCATTTT
TRBV5-4,TRBJ1-1,NA,NA,CASSSTGYHTEAFF,TGTGCCAGCAGCTCAACAGGGTATCACACTGAAGCTTTCTTT
TRBV6-1,TRBJ1-1,NA,NA,CASSEQATINTEAFF,TGTGCCAGCAGTGAGCAAGCGACGATAAACACTGAAGCTTTCTTT
TRBV7-6,TRBJ1-2,TRBD1,NA,CASSLGQGADYGYTF,TGTGCCAGCAGCTTGGGACAGGGGGCCGACTATGGCTACACCTTC
TRBV5-4,TRBJ1-6,NA,NA,CASSFGGANSPLHF,TGTGCCAGCAGCTTTGGGGGGGCGAATTCACCCCTCCACTTT
TRBV10-3,TRBJ2-4,TRBD2,NA,CAISAGGRENIQYF,TGTGCCATCAGTGCGGGCGGGAGGGAAAACATTCAGTACTTC
TRBV30,TRBJ1-6,NA,NA,CAWSVTGKPNSPLHF,TGTGCCTGGAGTGTAACAGGGAAACCAAATTCACCCCTCCACTTT
TRBV7-6,TRBJ2-3,TRBD1,once,CASSKTNRGRTDTQYF,TGTGCCAGCAGCAAAACTAACAGGGGGCGAACAGATACGCAGTATTTT
TRBV7-2,TRBJ1-1,TRBD1,NA,CASSLPHRGAEAFF,TGTGCCAGCAGCTTACCCCACAGGGGCGCTGAAGCTTTCTTT
TRBV7-9,TRBJ2-1,TRBD2,NA,CASREASGGAVEQFF,TGTGCCAGCAGGGAGGCTAGCGGGGGGGCCGTTGAGCAGTTCTTC
TRBV7-8,TRBJ1-1,TRBD1,NA,CASSLGDRVANTEAFF,TGTGCCAGCAGCTTAGGTGACAGGGTTGCGAACACTGAAGCTTTCTTT
TRBV7-6,TRBJ1-2,NA,NA,CASSSRDTGPGKYGYTF,TGTGCCAGCAGCTCCAGAGACACCGGGCCAGGGAAATATGGCTACACCTTC
TRBV28,TRBJ2-3,NA,NA,CASAFSTDTQYF,TGTGCCAGCGCGTTTAGCACAGATACGCAGTATTTT
TRBV18,TRBJ1-1,NA,NA,CASSPTGDEAFF,TGTGCCAGCTCACCAACGGGAGATGAAGCTTTCTTT
TRBV10-3,TRBJ2-5,NA,NA,CAISGVHSQETQYF,TGTGCCATCAGTGGGGTTCACAGCCAAGAGACCCAGTACTTC
TRBV28,TRBJ2-7,NA,NA,CASSLSDEQYF,TGTGCCAGCAGTTTAAGCGACGAGCAGTACTTC
TRBV5-4,TRBJ2-3,TRBD1,NA,CASSFPGQGISDTQYF,TGTGCCAGCAGCTTCCCGGGACAGGGGATTTCAGATACGCAGTATTTT
TRBV2,TRBJ2-6,NA,NA,CASRGQNTGANVLTF,TGTGCCAGCAGGGGACAAAATACCGGGGCCAACGTCCTGACTTTC
TRBV9,TRBJ2-1,TRBD2,NA,CASSAPGTSGFNEQFF,TGTGCCAGCAGCGCCCCCGGGACTAGCGGTTTCAATGAGCAGTTCTTC
TRBV7-2,TRBJ2-1,NA,NA,CASSPHGRGRYNEQFF,TGTGCCAGCAGCCCCCATGGCCGCGGCCGGTACAATGAGCAGTTCTTC
TRBV28,TRBJ1-5,TRBD1,NA,CASSLDRAQPQHF,TGTGCCAGCAGTTTAGACAGGGCTCAGCCCCAGCATTTT
TRBV5-1,TRBJ1-1,TRBD1,NA,CASAPGQGAFNTEAFF,TGCGCCAGCGCTCCGGGACAGGGTGCCTTCAACACTGAAGCTTTCTTT
TRBV5-4,TRBJ1-4,NA,NA,CASSLYNEKLFF,TGTGCCAGCAGCCTGTATAATGAAAAACTGTTTTTT
TRBV30,TRBJ1-6,TRBD1,NA,CAGSGGVGNSPLHF,TGTGCCGGCTCAGGGGGTGTGGGAAATTCACCCCTCCACTTT
TRBV28,TRBJ1-2,TRBD1,once,CASSDPGQAPYGYTF,TGTGCCAGCAGTGACCCTGGACAGGCTCCCTATGGCTACACCTTC
TRBV27,TRBJ1-2,TRBD1,NA,CASSAMRQGARGYTF,TGTGCCAGCAGTGCTATGCGACAGGGGGCGCGTGGCTACACCTTC
TRBV19,TRBJ1-5,TRBD1,NA,CASTPGQHNQPQHF,TGTGCCAGTACCCCGGGACAGCACAATCAGCCCCAGCATTTT
TRBV28,TRBJ2-3,NA,NA,CASAYGTDTQYF,TGTGCCAGCGCGTATGGCACAGATACGCAGTATTTT
TRBV4-1,TRBJ2-1,NA,once,CASSQDIVGRGGEQFF,TGCGCCAGCAGCCAAGATATAGTAGGGAGAGGGGGTGAGCAGTTCTTC
TRBV6-6,TRBJ2-2,TRBD2,few,CASSQQAGPSGELFF,TGTGCCAGCAGTCAACAAGCGGGGCCATCCGGGGAGCTGTTTTTT
TRBV2,TRBJ1-1,TRBD1,NA,CASSDGQGRTEAFF,TGTGCCAGCAGTGACGGACAGGGGAGGACTGAAGCTTTCTTT
TRBV6-5,TRBJ2-2,TRBD2,NA,CASRRTSSGTGELFF,TGTGCCAGCAGGCGGACCTCTAGCGGCACCGGGGAGCTGTTTTTT
TRBV4-1,TRBJ1-6,TRBD1,NA,CASSQDQDRWDSPLHF,TGCGCCAGCAGCCAAGATCAGGACAGGTGGGATTCACCCCTCCACTTT
TRBV7-2,TRBJ2-2,TRBD1,few,CASSSGQVGTGELFF,TGTGCCAGCAGCTCGGGACAGGTGGGAACCGGGGAGCTGTTTTTT
TRBV20-1,TRBJ2-5,NA,few,CSANKQETQYF,TGCAGTGCCAACAAACAAGAGACCCAGTACTTC
TRBV5-4,TRBJ2-3,NA,NA,CASSLGGAMAQYF,TGTGCCAGCAGCCTAGGGGGGGCGATGGCGCAGTATTTT
TRBV7-9,TRBJ2-1,TRBD2,NA,CASSRAGGAYNEQFF,TGTGCCAGCAGTCGAGCGGGAGGGGCCTACAATGAGCAGTTCTTC
TRBV11-3,TRBJ2-3,TRBD2,once,CASSLGAERTSVADTQYF,TGTGCCAGCAGCTTAGGGGCAGAGCGGACTAGCGTTGCAGATACGCAGTATTTT